The present T cell receptor (beta chain) was sequenced within a study of OX40 agonist ivuxolimab in advanced cancers. The CDR3 consists of 16 residues. Germline values: CDR1 MNHNS, CDR2 SASEGT. Trimming took off 4 bases at V and 0 bases at J, with 13 bases between the two ends. Sequencing used immunoSEQ multiplex PCR; TCRdb keeps in-frame clones, though not all of them. Seen here are about 82,000 clones, roughly nine tenths observed once, and the top ten hold 2.3%. This specimen consisted of CD4+ or CD8+ T cells sorted from blood, obtained in a trial of the OX40 agonist ivuxolimab. The sequence was collected from an adult with an advanced solid tumor such as melanoma, head and neck, liver or kidney cancer. The chain has TRBV6-1 and TRBJ2-1; D unresolved. The CDR3 loop is CASSVAILSSYNEQFF. The CDR3, as DNA: TGTGCCAGCAGTGTTGCTATTCTTAGCTCCTACAATGAGCAGTTCTTC.